A selection of T cell receptor beta chains follows, all from one sample in a study of T cell repertoires in cytomegalovirus infection. A single record per CDR3 protein comes from TCRdb applying MiXCR to the reads. The repertoire holds approximately 1,000,000 distinct CDR3 sequences, with approximately 33% as singletons. No antigens are known for them. Sequencing used cultured CD8+ T cells from PBMCs, obtained from culture after CMV antigen stimulation. The receptors here all came from a human donor in good health (CMV status not recorded). Some clones in this sample may be carry-over from other donors' samples. Each CDR3 is given without its conserved first and last residue. The order of the fields is clone size, J gene, V gene, CDR3 length, D gene, CDR3 protein. D genes are given only for firm matches. Clone size is given for some rows only: seen once, a few or many times, or a class if the clone is expanded.

medium-sized	TRBJ2-3	TRBV7-9	13	NA	ASSPGSSWTDTQY
many	TRBJ2-1	TRBV6-2/TRBV6-3	12	NA	ASSYVPDYNEQF
few	TRBJ1-2	TRBV27	11	NA	ASRQNQGYGYT
many	TRBJ2-5	TRBV12-3/TRBV12-4	11	NA	ASSLDREETQY
few	TRBJ2-7	TRBV7-9	12	TRBD1	ASSPWTGVYEQY
many	TRBJ1-5	TRBV7-2	13	NA	ASSLHPGSNQPQH
NA	TRBJ2-2	TRBV5-4	15	NA	ASSLDSRTVNTGELF
few	TRBJ1-6	TRBV7-6	11	TRBD1	ASSLPGQEPLH
NA	TRBJ2-5	TRBV7-9	12	TRBD1	ASSFRDRVETQY
NA	TRBJ1-2	TRBV19	12	NA	ASSIEDTRIGYT
few	TRBJ2-7	TRBV6-5	13	NA	ASSYSTGTGYEQY
few	TRBJ1-2	TRBV4-1	10	NA	ASSQGGGGMV